The 2 T cell receptor beta chains below were found in one sample sequenced in a study of shared clonotypes between healthy human individuals. Profiled with immunoSEQ multiplex PCR; TCRdb holds only in-frame clones, not every one. The table has roughly 520,000 clones, around 96% seen once. The sample comprised naive CD4+ T cells sorted from blood. The subset denotes: CD45RA+ positively selected. The receptor set was obtained from a woman in her 30s in good health.

This clone was picked up one time. The chain uses TRBV12-5 and TRBJ2-3, with 10 bases aligning to TRBD2. The CDR3 runs to 15 residues. Germline V gene data show CDR1 as LGHNT and CDR2 as FRNRAP. V gave up 2 bases and J gave up 4 bases; unmatched junction bases: 3. The CDR3 nucleotides read TGTGCTAGTGGTTTGACTAGCGGGATCTCAGATACGCAGTATTTT. It translates to CASGLTSGISDTQYF.

This sequence joins TRBV15 and TRBJ1-4; possibly TRBD1 for D (6 bases). The CDR3 runs 16 residues. The V gene lost 1 base and the J gene lost 3 bases, with 12 bases spanning the gap. Germline values: CDR1 LNHNV, CDR2 YYDKDF (reference sequence). CDR3 DNA: TGTGCCACCAGCAGAGGCCCGGACAGACCTAATGAAAAACTGTTTTTT. It translates to CATSRGPDRPNEKLFF.